Here is one T cell receptor beta chain with its context. These data belong to a study of shared clonotypes between healthy human individuals. Only CD45RO-negative cells positively selected for CCR7 counted as naive CD8 cells, so terminally differentiated effector memory CD45RA+ cells were excluded. Using immunoSEQ multiplex PCR, the repertoire was profiled, and TCRdb retains in-frame clones only, with some absent. The table lists around 1.9 million clones, 80% to 95% of them singletons, with more than 1.5% in the top ten. Between the trimmed V and J ends, which lost 6 bases and 1 base, there was a span of 9 bases. Germline lookup yields CDR1 SGHAT and CDR2 FQNNGV. This CDR3 spans 13 amino acids.

The chain couples TRBV11-2 to TRBJ1-1, with unresolved D. The TCR was taken from a man younger than 35 in good health. Some clones in this sample may be carry-over from other donors' samples. The sequenced sample consisted of naive CD8+ T cells from PBMCs. In nucleotides, the CDR3 is TGTGCCAGCAGGTCAAACGGGAACACTGAAGCTTTCTTT. Protein: CASRSNGNTEAFF. Based on the CDR3 plus reference TRBV11-2 and TRBJ1-1, the full variable domain is EAGVAQSPRYKIIEKRQSVAFWCNPISGHATLYWYQQILGQGPKLLIQFQNNGVVDDSQLPKDRFSAERLKGVDSTLKIQPAKLEDSAVYLCASRSNGNTEAFFGQGTRLTVV.